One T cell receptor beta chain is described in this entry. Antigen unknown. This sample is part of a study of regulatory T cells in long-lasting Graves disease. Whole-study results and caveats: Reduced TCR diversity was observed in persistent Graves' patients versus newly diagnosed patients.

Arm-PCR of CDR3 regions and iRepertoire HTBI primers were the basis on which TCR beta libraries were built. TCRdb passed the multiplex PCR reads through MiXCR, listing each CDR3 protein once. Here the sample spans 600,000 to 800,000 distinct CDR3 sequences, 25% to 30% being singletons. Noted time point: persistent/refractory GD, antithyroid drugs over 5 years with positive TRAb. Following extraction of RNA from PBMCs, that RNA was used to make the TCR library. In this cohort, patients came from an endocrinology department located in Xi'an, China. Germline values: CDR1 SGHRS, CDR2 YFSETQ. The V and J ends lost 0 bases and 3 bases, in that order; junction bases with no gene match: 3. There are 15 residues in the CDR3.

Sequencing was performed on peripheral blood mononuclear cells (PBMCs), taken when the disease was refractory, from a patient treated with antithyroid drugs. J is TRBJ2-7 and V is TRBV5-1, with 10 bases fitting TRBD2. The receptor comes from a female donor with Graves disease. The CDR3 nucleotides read TGCGCCAGCAGCTTGGCGGGACTAGCGAGCTACGAGCAGTACTTC. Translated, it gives CASSLAGLASYEQYF.